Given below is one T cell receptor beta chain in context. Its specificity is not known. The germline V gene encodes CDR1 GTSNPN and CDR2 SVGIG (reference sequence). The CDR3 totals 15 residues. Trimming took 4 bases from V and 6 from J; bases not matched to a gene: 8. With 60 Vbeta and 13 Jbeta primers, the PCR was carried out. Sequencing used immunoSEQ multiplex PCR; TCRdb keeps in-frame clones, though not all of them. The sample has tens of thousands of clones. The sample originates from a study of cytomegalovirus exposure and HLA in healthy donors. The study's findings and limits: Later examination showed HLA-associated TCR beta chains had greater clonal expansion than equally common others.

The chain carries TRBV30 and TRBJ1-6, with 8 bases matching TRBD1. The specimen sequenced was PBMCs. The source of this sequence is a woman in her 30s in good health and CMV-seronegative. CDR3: CAWKPRGQVNSPLHF. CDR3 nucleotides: TGTGCCTGGAAACCCCGGGGACAGGTTAATTCACCCCTCCACTTT.